This T cell receptor (beta chain) comes out of a study of cytomegalovirus exposure and HLA in healthy donors. At the level of the study: A subsequent analysis reported that the 120 validation repertoires were produced on the same platform that had also been used for the 500 to 700 first-cohort repertoires.

Overall study findings and caveats: Rare TCR sequences predominated, though certain public TCRs were found in many donors. The study designated 150 or so TCR beta chains cytomegalovirus-associated.

With regard to this clone: Its antigen is unidentified.

Sequencing was performed with immunoSEQ multiplex PCR; in TCRdb, only in-frame clones are kept and a portion is missing. This table has under 100,000 clones, roughly 96% appearing once. The sequenced material came from PBMCs. The source of this sequence is a woman younger than 30 in good health and CMV-seronegative.

This CDR3 is CASSHPTAGLPVYEQYF. In nucleotides, the CDR3 is TGCGCCAGCAGTCACCCCACAGCTGGGTTGCCTGTCTACGAGCAGTACTTC. The V call is TRBV23-1, the J call TRBJ2-7, with D unclear. TRBV23-1 has ORF status, its function being uncertain. CDR3 length equals 17 residues. V lost 3 bases to trimming and J lost 3 bases, with 21 bases between them.